These 7 T cell receptor beta chains originate from one sample sequenced in a study of blood T cell repertoires in COVID-19. TCRdb's copy holds only in-frame clones and misses some; the assay was immunoSEQ multiplex PCR. The sample includes just under 250,000 clones, 75% to 90% of them seen just once. The sequenced material came from PBMCs or T cells enriched from blood (not recorded which). These receptors all stem from a woman aged 25-40 years who had recovered from COVID-19.

The chain is built from TRBV7-9 and TRBJ2-2; D call uncertain. There are 14 residues in the CDR3. Germline V gives CDR1 SEHNR, CDR2 FQNEAQ (reference sequence). V dropped 2 bases and J dropped 2 bases, with 6 bases sitting between them. The CDR3 bases are TGTGCCAGCAGCTTAACCTATAACACCGGGGAGCTGTTTTTT. Translated: CASSLTYNTGELFF.

The V and J genes are TRBV24-1 and TRBJ2-7; no clear D gene. The V end lost 4 bases, the J end lost 0 bases, and 6 bases lay between the germline ends. The CDR3 contains 13 residues. Per germline, CDR1 KGHDR and CDR2 SFDVKD. The CDR3 sequence: CATSESASYEQYF. The CDR3 DNA reads TGTGCCACCAGTGAAAGCGCCTCCTACGAGCAGTACTTC.

V usage is TRBV5-6 and J usage is TRBJ2-5; D is perhaps TRBD2 (6 bases). This CDR3 has 14 amino acids. Looked up from germline, CDR1 is SGHDT and CDR2 is YYEEEE. The germline V and J ends were trimmed by 0 bases and 9 bases, with 15 bases remaining between them. The CDR3: CASSLALEGLAQYF. The CDR3 region has the DNA TGTGCCAGCAGCTTGGCACTGGAGGGTTTGGCCCAGTACTTC.

The table lists this clone with a count of one. V is TRBV21-1 and J is TRBJ1-1; TRBD1 was called by the table and not checked on the DNA. TRBV21-1 is termed a pseudogene. CDR3 length: 16 amino acids. The CDR3 region has the DNA TGTGCCAGCAGCAAAAGGGTCGATACAGGGTTAATTGAAGCTTTCTTT. Protein: CASSKRVDTGLIEAFF.

The genes are TRBV20-1 and TRBJ2-3, with a weak D call TRBD1 (5 bases). V lost 3 bases and J 4 bases, leaving 11 bases between the germline ends. CDR3 size: 13 residues. The germline V gene has CDR1 DFQATT and CDR2 SNEGSKA (reference sequence). This chain's CDR3 is CSASGVRADTQYF. The CDR3 nucleotides are TGCAGTGCTAGTGGAGTCAGGGCAGATACGCAGTATTTT.

The chain couples TRBV29-1 to TRBJ2-7, with D maybe TRBD2 (5 bases). The CDR3 covers 15 residues. V was cut by 0 bases and J by 5 bases, with 17 bases left in between. The V gene's germline CDR1 is SQVTM and CDR2 ANQGSEA. Here the CDR3 reads CSVEDQERGGDEQYF. CDR3 sequence (DNA): TGCAGCGTTGAAGATCAGGAGCGAGGAGGCGACGAGCAGTACTTC.

This chain's CDR3 is CATSDTQGFGNQPQHF. The CDR3 DNA is TGTGCCACCAGTGATACTCAGGGATTTGGCAATCAGCCCCAGCATTTT. V gene TRBV24-1 combines with J gene TRBJ1-5; possible D gene TRBD1, 5 bases. Looked up from germline, CDR1 is KGHDR and CDR2 is SFDVKD. The V and J ends lost 3 bases and 2 bases respectively, with 13 bases between them. This CDR3 region has 16 residues.